This passage covers 29 T cell receptor beta chains from one sample sequenced in a study of cytomegalovirus exposure and HLA in healthy donors. Primers included in the PCR were 60 Vbeta and 13 Jbeta primers. Profiled with immunoSEQ multiplex PCR; TCRdb holds only in-frame clones, not every one. The sample has about 150,000 clones, over 60% seen once. Source material: PBMCs. These receptors originate from a woman in her thirties or forties in good health and CMV-seronegative.

This sequence joins TRBV5-1 and TRBJ2-2; D perhaps matches TRBD1 (5 bases). Germline values: CDR1 SGHRS, CDR2 YFSETQ. V lost 0 bases and J 6 bases, leaving 9 bases between the germline ends. The CDR3 loop spans 14 amino acids. The CDR3 is CASSLVTGPGELFF. The DNA of the CDR3 is TGCGCCAGCAGCTTGGTAACAGGTCCCGGGGAGCTGTTTTTT.

Only a few counts were recorded for this clone. The J gene is TRBJ2-1, the V gene TRBV5-1; TRBD2 is a possible D gene (6 bases). Germline V gene sequence: CDR1 SGHRS, CDR2 YFSETQ. The CDR3 contains 14 residues. The V end lost 0 bases, the J end lost 8 bases, and 12 bases lay between the germline ends. CDR3 loop: CASSLERESDEQFF. CDR3 in DNA: TGCGCCAGCAGCTTGGAACGGGAGAGCGATGAGCAGTTCTTC.

The rearrangement joins TRBV2 to TRBJ2-3; no definite D call. V was pared by 8 bases and J by 8 bases, with 14 bases between. Per germline, CDR1 SNHLY and CDR2 FYNNEI. This CDR3 has 12 amino acids. This CDR3 reads CASPPPGGTQYF. The CDR3 nucleotides read TGTGCCAGCCCCCCTCCAGGTGGTACGCAGTATTTT.

The V and J genes are TRBV28 and TRBJ2-7; 8 nucleotides line up with TRBD1. Germline values: CDR1 MDHEN, CDR2 SYDVKM. Trimming removed 7 bases from V and 0 bases from J; junction bases left unmatched: 11. The CDR3 consists of 16 residues. The CDR3 DNA reads as TGTGCCAGCAAAACTACAGGGGGGCGGAGCTCCTACGAGCAGTACTTC. It is translated as CASKTTGGRSSYEQYF.

V and J are TRBV4-1 and TRBJ2-2, with 10 bases fitting TRBD2. This CDR3 spans 16 amino acids. V was pared by 2 bases and J by 7 bases, with 7 bases of the junction left unmatched. Germline V gives CDR1 MGHRA, CDR2 YSYEKL. CDR3 DNA sequence: TGCGCCAGCAGCCAATTAAGCGGGGGGGCCGGCGGGGAGCTGTTTTTT. It codes for CASSQLSGGAGGELFF.

The chain recombines TRBV27 with TRBJ1-2; TRBD1 matches at 10 bases. The V gene's germline CDR1 is MNHEY and CDR2 SMNVEV (reference sequence). This CDR3 is 14 amino acids long. Trimming removed 5 bases from V and 8 bases from J; junction bases left unmatched: 8. The CDR3 nucleotides are TGTGCCAGCAGTCCCGGACAGGGGGAGGGCGGCTACACCTTC. Protein sequence: CASSPGQGEGGYTF.

The genes are TRBV11-2 and TRBJ2-1; 7 nucleotides match TRBD2. CDR1 SGHAT and CDR2 FQNNGV come from the germline V gene. The CDR3 is 15 residues long. Unmatched junction bases numbered 3, after V lost 0 bases and J lost 4 bases. This CDR3 reads CASSLELAEYNEQFF. As DNA, the CDR3 is TGTGCCAGCAGCTTAGAGCTAGCGGAATACAATGAGCAGTTCTTC. Filled out from reference TRBV11-2 and TRBJ2-1, the complete variable domain reads EAGVAQSPRYKIIEKRQSVAFWCNPISGHATLYWYQQILGQGPKLLIQFQNNGVVDDSQLPKDRFSAERLKGVDSTLKIQPAKLEDSAVYLCASSLELAEYNEQFFGPGTRLTVL.

J is TRBJ2-5 and V is TRBV5-1, with 8 bases that match TRBD2. V lost 9 bases, J lost 5 bases, and 9 bases stayed unmatched. CDR3 length: 13 residues. Germline CDR1 reads SGHRS; CDR2 reads YFSETQ. The DNA for the CDR3 is TGCGCCACCGGGGGGGGGCCCGGGGAGACCCAGTACTTC. Translated: CATGGGPGETQYF.

Here the CDR3 DNA reads TGTGCCAGCACTGAGATAGCAGACCAAGAGACCCAGTACTTC. Translating gives CASTEIADQETQYF. The rearrangement uses TRBV2 and TRBJ2-5; D is unclear. Trimming took 7 bases from V and 0 from J, leaving 12 bases between them. The CDR3 loop spans 14 amino acids. Germline V gene sequence: CDR1 SNHLY, CDR2 FYNNEI.

This chain connects TRBV18 to TRBJ1-2, with 9 bases identical to TRBD1. The CDR3 totals 12 residues. Germline CDR1 and CDR2: KGHSH and LQKENI. Losses at the gene ends were 6 bases for V and 10 bases for J; bases not matched to a gene: 6. CDR3 residues: CASSQGQGSYTF. As DNA, the CDR3 is TGTGCCAGCTCCCAAGGACAGGGGTCCTACACCTTC.

As for this clone: Here the CDR3 omits its conserved ending phenylalanine or tryptophan, so a read error is the likely source. The genes are TRBV7-9 and TRBJ1-1, with D uncertain. This CDR3 spans 14 amino acids. Germline V gene sequence: CDR1 SEHNR, CDR2 FQNEAQ (reference sequence). V lost 5 bases, J lost 1 base, and 11 bases lay in between. The CDR3 protein is CASSRSLWNTEAFV. The CDR3 region has the DNA TGTGCCAGCAGCCGGAGTCTGTGGAACACTGAAGCTTTCGTT.

V is TRBV15 and J is TRBJ2-3, with D tentatively TRBD2 (5 bases). The ends were cut back, 4 bases at V and 0 bases at J, with 14 bases in the middle. CDR3 size: 16 residues. Looked up from germline, CDR1 is LNHNV and CDR2 is YYDKDF (reference sequence). The CDR3 reads CATSNGVDPSTDTQYF. The CDR3, as DNA: TGTGCCACCAGCAACGGGGTCGATCCCAGCACAGATACGCAGTATTTT.

The rearrangement links TRBV29-1 to TRBJ1-1; 9 bases agree with TRBD1. CDR1 and CDR2 from the germline V gene are SQVTM and ANQGSEA. This CDR3 comprises 16 residues. The V gene end was trimmed by 6 bases and the J gene end by 5 bases; junction bases not matched to a gene: 16. The CDR3 here is CSVPGTGPKGGTEAFF. CDR3 nucleotides: TGCAGCGTCCCCGGGACAGGGCCGAAAGGGGGTACTGAAGCTTTCTTT.

This clone was observed once. J is TRBJ1-2 and V is TRBV10-2, with D possibly matching TRBD1 (5 bases). Trimming removed 3 bases from V and 6 bases from J, with 14 bases in between. The CDR3 sequence is 14 residues long. Germline V lookup: CDR1 WSHSY, CDR2 SAAADI. DNA for the CDR3: TGCGCCAGCAGTGAAGTGATTCAGGGCGATGGCTACACCTTC. Translated, it gives CASSEVIQGDGYTF.

The genes are TRBV6-5 and TRBJ1-2, with D tentatively TRBD1 (5 bases). Trimming took 8 bases from V and 6 from J, leaving 10 bases between them. This CDR3 is built from 11 residues. Germline lookup yields CDR1 MNHEY and CDR2 SVGAGI. The CDR3 protein is CASLGVDGYTF. The CDR3 nucleotides read TGTGCCAGCCTAGGGGTCGATGGCTACACCTTC.

The chain carries TRBV7-9 and TRBJ2-5; 7 bases are shared with TRBD1. The germline V gene has CDR1 SEHNR and CDR2 FQNEAQ (reference sequence). This CDR3 contains 15 residues. V lost 10 bases and J lost 0; bases outside the gene matches: 11. This CDR3 is CATNTLQGNQETQYF. The CDR3 DNA sequence: TGTGCCACGAATACGCTACAGGGGAACCAAGAGACCCAGTACTTC.

The chain uses TRBV28 and TRBJ2-7, with 8 bases matching TRBD1. The trim removed 5 bases at V and 3 bases at J, leaving 12 bases unmatched. Germline values: CDR1 MDHEN, CDR2 SYDVKM. The CDR3 spans 16 residues. The CDR3 loop is CASSPVGPTGDYEQYF. DNA for the CDR3: TGTGCCAGCAGTCCGGTGGGGCCGACAGGGGACTACGAGCAGTACTTC.

This clone has a single count. This CDR3 is CASSDRGYEGYTF. The CDR3 DNA reads as TGTGCCAGCAGTGACCGCGGGTATGAAGGCTACACCTTC. The gene calls are TRBV6-4 and TRBJ1-2; D unclear. Deletions cut 2 bases from V and 8 bases from J, with 12 bases between. The CDR3 consists of 13 residues. Looked up from germline, CDR1 is MRHNA and CDR2 is SNTAGT.

The chain couples TRBV7-4 to TRBJ2-7, with D possibly being TRBD2 (5 bases). V lost 1 base and J 5 bases, leaving 24 bases between the germline ends. CDR1 and CDR2 from the germline V gene are SGHVT and SQSDAQ. This CDR3 has 18 residues. The CDR3 region has the DNA TGTGCCAGCAGCTTAGGTAAGGGTAGCGTCCTTCCCTTGGACGAGCAGTACTTC. This encodes CASSLGKGSVLPLDEQYF.

This clone appeared a few times. The chain employs TRBV11-2 and TRBJ2-7; perhaps TRBD2 as D (5 bases). The length of the CDR3 is 14 residues. Germline V gene data show CDR1 as SGHAT and CDR2 as FQNNGV. The V end lost 1 base, the J end lost 6 bases, and 13 bases lay between the germline ends. The CDR3 reads CASSLGLAGPEQYF. DNA for the CDR3: TGTGCCAGCAGCTTAGGGCTAGCAGGTCCCGAGCAGTACTTC.

The CDR3 reads CASSQSGQGRKDGYTF. Written as DNA, the CDR3 is TGTGCCAGCAGTCAGAGCGGACAGGGGAGAAAGGACGGCTACACCTTC. The chain has TRBV25-1 and TRBJ1-2; 9 bases line up with TRBD1. V shed 5 bases and J 8 bases; nucleotides not matched to a gene: 15. CDR3 size: 16 residues. The germline CDR1 and CDR2 sequences are MGHDK and SYGVNS.

The J gene is TRBJ1-2, the V gene TRBV28; D is ambiguous. Germline CDR1 MDHEN, CDR2 SYDVKM. This CDR3 has 14 residues. V gave up 3 bases and J gave up 8 bases, with 16 bases separating them. The CDR3 nucleotides are TGTGCCAGCAGTTTTTCACATGACTCTGGGGGCTACACCTTC. It yields the protein CASSFSHDSGGYTF.

This clone was observed a single time. The chain combines TRBV7-8 with TRBJ1-5, with a weak D call TRBD1 (6 bases). CDR1 and CDR2 (germline): SGHVS, FQNEAQ. The ends were cut back, 6 bases at V and 6 bases at J, with 15 bases in the middle. The CDR3 totals 14 residues. The CDR3 is CASSYQGIAQPQHF. CDR3 in DNA: TGTGCCAGCAGTTACCAGGGGATTGCTCAGCCCCAGCATTTT. Looking up the rest from reference TRBV7-8 and TRBJ1-5 gives the full variable domain: GAGVSQSPRYKVAKRGQDVALRCDPISGHVSLFWYQQALGQGPEFLTYFQNEAQLDKSGLPSDRFFAERPEGSVSTLKIQRTQQEDSAVYLCASSYQGIAQPQHFGDGTRLSIL.

The genes are TRBV30 and TRBJ1-1, with TRBD1 matching over 9 bases. The CDR3 consists of 15 residues. CDR1 GTSNPN and CDR2 SVGIG come from the germline V gene (reference sequence). V was pared by 1 base and J by 1 base, with 4 bases of the junction left unmatched. CDR3 amino acids: CAWSGPGQGNTEAFF. CDR3 bases: TGTGCCTGGAGTGGGCCGGGACAGGGGAACACTGAAGCTTTCTTT.

The rearrangement links TRBV10-3 to TRBJ1-2; 9 nucleotides agree with TRBD1. Losses at the gene ends were 4 bases for V and 3 bases for J; bases not matched to a gene: 6. Germline lookup yields CDR1 ENHRY and CDR2 SYGVKD. The CDR3 covers 15 residues. CDR3 DNA sequence: TGTGCCATCAGTGTCCAACAGGGGGCTCACTATGGCTACACCTTC. This translates into CAISVQQGAHYGYTF.

The genes are TRBV5-4 and TRBJ2-5; 7 bases agree with TRBD2. This CDR3 is 15 amino acids long. Germline trimming cut 3 bases from V and 2 bases from J; bases unmatched to any gene: 7. The germline V gene has CDR1 SGHNT and CDR2 YYREEE (reference sequence). CDR3 DNA sequence: TGTGCCAGCAGCTGGGGGGGTCGGGTGCAAGAGACCCAGTACTTC. Amino acids: CASSWGGRVQETQYF. Variable domain in full (rest from reference TRBV5-4 and TRBJ2-5): ETGVTQSPTHLIKTRGQQVTLRCSSQSGHNTVSWYQQALGQGPQFIFQYYREEENGRGNFPPRFSGLQFPNYSSELNVNALELDDSALYLCASSWGGRVQETQYFGPGTRLLVL.

This clone has only a few counts. The chain links TRBV19 to TRBJ1-2; tentatively, D is TRBD1 (5 bases). The germline V and J ends were trimmed by 7 bases and 8 bases, with 17 bases remaining between them. CDR3 length equals 13 residues. CDR1 is LNHDA and CDR2 is SQIVND in the germline V gene (reference sequence). DNA of the CDR3: TGTGCCAGTAAAGAGCAAGGGGCCGGCGGCTACACCTTC. Its protein is CASKEQGAGGYTF.

The rearrangement links TRBV10-2 to TRBJ1-4, with a tentative D call TRBD1 (6 bases). The V end lost 7 bases, the J end lost 7 bases, and 19 bases lay between the germline ends. The CDR3 contains 15 residues. CDR1 and CDR2 from the germline V gene are WSHSY and SAAADI. CDR3 sequence: CASNDRLTPGEKLFF. The CDR3 DNA follows: TGCGCCAGCAATGACAGGCTAACCCCAGGTGAAAAACTGTTTTTT.

The chain recombines TRBV6-5 with TRBJ1-2; 7 nucleotides line up with TRBD1. The CDR3 contains 14 residues. From germline, CDR1 is MNHEY and CDR2 SVGAGI. Losses at the gene ends were 8 bases for V and 4 bases for J; bases not matched to a gene: 10. The CDR3 loop reads CASGTAGQIYGYTF. The CDR3 bases are TGTGCCAGCGGAACCGCGGGACAGATCTATGGCTACACCTTC.